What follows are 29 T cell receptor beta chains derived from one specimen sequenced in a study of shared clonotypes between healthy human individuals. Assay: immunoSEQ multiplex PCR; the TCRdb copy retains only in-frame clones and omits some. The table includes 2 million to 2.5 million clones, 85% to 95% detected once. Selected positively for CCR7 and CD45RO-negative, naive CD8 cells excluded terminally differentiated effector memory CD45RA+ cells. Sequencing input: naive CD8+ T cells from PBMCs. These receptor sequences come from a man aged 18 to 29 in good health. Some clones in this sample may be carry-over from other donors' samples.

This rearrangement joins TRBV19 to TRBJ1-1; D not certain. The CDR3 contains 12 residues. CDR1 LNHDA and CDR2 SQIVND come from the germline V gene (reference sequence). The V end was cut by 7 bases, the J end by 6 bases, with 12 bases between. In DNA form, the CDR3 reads TGTGCCAGTAATGTCTGGGGAGCTGAAGCTTTCTTT. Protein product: CASNVWGAEAFF.

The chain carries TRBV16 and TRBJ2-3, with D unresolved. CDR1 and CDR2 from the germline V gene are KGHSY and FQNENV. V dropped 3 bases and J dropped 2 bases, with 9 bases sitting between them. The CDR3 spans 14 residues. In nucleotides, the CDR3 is TGTGCCAGCAGCCATGTCCAAAACACAGATACGCAGTATTTT. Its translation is CASSHVQNTDTQYF.

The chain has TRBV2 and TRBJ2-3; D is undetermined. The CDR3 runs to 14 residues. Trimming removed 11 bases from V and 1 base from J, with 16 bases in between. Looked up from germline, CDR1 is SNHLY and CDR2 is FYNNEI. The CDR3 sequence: CALRIGRRTDTQYF. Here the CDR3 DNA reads TGTGCCCTCCGGATTGGCAGACGCACAGATACGCAGTATTTT.

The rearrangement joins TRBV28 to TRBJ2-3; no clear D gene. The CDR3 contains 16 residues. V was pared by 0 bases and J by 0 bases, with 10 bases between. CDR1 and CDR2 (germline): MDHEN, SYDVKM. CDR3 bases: TGTGCCAGCAGTTTATGGACGTCCCCTAGCACAGATACGCAGTATTTT. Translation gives CASSLWTSPSTDTQYF.

The CDR3 is CASSEAVTGSYEQYF. The CDR3 coding sequence is TGTGCCAGCAGTGAAGCCGTGACAGGGTCCTACGAGCAGTACTTC. The chain recombines TRBV6-1 with TRBJ2-7, with 7 bases lining up with TRBD1. The CDR3 extends over 15 amino acids. The germline CDR1 and CDR2 sequences are MNHNS and SASEGT. Germline trimming cut 0 bases from V and 1 base from J; bases unmatched to any gene: 3.

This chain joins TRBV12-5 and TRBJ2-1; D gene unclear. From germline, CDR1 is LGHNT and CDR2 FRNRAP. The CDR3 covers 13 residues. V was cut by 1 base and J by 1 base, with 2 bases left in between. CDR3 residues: CASGLDSYNEQFF. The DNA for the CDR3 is TGTGCTAGTGGTTTGGATTCCTACAATGAGCAGTTCTTC.

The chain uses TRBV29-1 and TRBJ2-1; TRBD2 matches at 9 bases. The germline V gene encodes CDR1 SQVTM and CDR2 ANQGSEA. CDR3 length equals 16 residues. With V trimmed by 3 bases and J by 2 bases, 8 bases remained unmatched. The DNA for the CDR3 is TGCAGCGTTGAGGGATTAGCGGGAGAGGCCTACAATGAGCAGTTCTTC. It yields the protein CSVEGLAGEAYNEQFF.

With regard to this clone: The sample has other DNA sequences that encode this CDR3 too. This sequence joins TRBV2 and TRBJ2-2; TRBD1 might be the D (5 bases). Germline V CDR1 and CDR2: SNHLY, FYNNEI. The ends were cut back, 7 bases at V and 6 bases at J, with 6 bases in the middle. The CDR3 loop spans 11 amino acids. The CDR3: CASTRAGELFF. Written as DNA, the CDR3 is TGTGCCAGCACCAGGGCCGGGGAGCTGTTTTTT.

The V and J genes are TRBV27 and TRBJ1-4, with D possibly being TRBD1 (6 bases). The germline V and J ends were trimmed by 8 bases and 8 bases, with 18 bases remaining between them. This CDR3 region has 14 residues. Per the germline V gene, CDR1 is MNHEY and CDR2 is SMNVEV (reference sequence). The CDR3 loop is CASGLGLQGEKLFF. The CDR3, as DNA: TGTGCCAGCGGACTTGGGTTGCAGGGGGAAAAACTGTTTTTT.

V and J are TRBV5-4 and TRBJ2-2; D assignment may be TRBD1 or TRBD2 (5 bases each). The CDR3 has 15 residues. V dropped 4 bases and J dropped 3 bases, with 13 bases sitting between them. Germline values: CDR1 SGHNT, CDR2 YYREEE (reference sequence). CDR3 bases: TGTGCCAGCAGCCATCGGGACCGCGACACCGGGGAGCTGTTTTTT. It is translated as CASSHRDRDTGELFF.

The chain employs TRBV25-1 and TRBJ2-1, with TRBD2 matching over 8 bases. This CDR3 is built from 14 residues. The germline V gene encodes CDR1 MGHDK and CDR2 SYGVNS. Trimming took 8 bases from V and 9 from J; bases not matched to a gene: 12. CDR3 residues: CASRHSTSAGEQFF. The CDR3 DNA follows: TGTGCCAGCCGCCACTCGACTAGCGCTGGTGAGCAGTTCTTC. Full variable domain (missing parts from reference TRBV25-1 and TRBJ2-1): EADIYQTPRYLVIGTGKKITLECSQTMGHDKMYWYQQDPGMELHLIHYSYGVNSTEKGDLSSESTVSRIRTEHFPLTLESARPSHTSQYLCASRHSTSAGEQFFGPGTRLTVL.

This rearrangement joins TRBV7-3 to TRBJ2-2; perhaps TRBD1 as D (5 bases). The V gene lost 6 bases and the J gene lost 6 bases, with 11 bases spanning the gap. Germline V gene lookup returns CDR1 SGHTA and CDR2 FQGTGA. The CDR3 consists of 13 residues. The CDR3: CASSFLGAGELFF. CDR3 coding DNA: TGTGCCAGCAGTTTCCTAGGGGCCGGGGAGCTGTTTTTT. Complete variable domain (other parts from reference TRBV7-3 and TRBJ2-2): GAGVSQTPSNKVTEKGKYVELRCDPISGHTALYWYRQSLGQGPEFLIYFQGTGAADDSGLPNDRFFAVRPEGSVSTLKIQRTERGDSAVYLCASSFLGAGELFFGEGSRLTVL.

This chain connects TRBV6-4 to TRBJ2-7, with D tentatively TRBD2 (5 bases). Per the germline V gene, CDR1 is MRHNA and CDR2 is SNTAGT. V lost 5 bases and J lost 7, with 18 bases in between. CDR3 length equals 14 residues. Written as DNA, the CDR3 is TGTGCCAGCAGTCCTCGCGAGGGTGTGAGGGAGCAGTACTTC. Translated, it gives CASSPREGVREQYF.

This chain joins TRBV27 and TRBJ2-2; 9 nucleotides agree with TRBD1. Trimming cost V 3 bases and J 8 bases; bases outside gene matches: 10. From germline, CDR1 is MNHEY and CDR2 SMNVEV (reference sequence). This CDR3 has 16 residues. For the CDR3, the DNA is TGTGCCAGCAGTTTGATTCTTTGGACAGGGGCTGGGGAGCTGTTTTTT. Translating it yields CASSLILWTGAGELFF.

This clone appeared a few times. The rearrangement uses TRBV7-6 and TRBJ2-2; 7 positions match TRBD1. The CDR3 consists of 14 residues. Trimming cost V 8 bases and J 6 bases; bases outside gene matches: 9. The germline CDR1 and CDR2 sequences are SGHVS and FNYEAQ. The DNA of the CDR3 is TGTGCCAGCCAAGACAGGGCTATTTCCGGGGAGCTGTTTTTT. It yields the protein CASQDRAISGELFF.

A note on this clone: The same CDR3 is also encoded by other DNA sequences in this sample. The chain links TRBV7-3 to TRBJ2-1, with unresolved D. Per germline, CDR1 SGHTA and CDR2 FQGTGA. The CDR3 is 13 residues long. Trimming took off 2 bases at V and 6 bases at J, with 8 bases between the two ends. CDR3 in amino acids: CASSLGLSNEQFF. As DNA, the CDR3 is TGTGCCAGCAGCTTAGGGCTATCCAATGAGCAGTTCTTC.

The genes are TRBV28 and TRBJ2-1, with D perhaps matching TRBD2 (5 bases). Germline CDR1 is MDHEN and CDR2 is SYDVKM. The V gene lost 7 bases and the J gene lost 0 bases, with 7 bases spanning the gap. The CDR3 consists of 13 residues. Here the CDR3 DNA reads TGTGCCAGCACCGGGAACTCCTACAATGAGCAGTTCTTC. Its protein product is CASTGNSYNEQFF. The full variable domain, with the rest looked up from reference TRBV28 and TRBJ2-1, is DVKVTQSSRYLVKRTGEKVFLECVQDMDHENMFWYRQDPGLGLRLIYFSYDVKMKEKGDIPEGYSVSREKKERFSLILESASTNQTSMYLCASTGNSYNEQFFGPGTRLTVL.

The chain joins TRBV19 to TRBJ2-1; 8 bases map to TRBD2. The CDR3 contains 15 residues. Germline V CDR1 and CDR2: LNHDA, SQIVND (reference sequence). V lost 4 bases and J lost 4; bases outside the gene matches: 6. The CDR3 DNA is TGTGCCAGTAGTAGCGGGAGGTCGGGATACAATGAGCAGTTCTTC. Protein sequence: CASSSGRSGYNEQFF.

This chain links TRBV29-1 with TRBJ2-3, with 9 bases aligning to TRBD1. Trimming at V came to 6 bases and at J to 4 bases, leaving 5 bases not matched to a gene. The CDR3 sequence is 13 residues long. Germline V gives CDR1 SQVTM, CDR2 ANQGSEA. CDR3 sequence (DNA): TGCAGCGTAGGGACAGGGCGCTCAGATACGCAGTATTTT. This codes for CSVGTGRSDTQYF.

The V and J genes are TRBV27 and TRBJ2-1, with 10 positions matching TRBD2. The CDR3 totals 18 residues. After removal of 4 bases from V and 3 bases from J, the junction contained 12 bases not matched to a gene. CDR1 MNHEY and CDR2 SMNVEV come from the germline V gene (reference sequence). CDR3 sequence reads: CASSSGGLASSGYNEQFF. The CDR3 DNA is TGTGCCAGCAGTTCTGGGGGACTAGCGAGTAGTGGCTACAATGAGCAGTTCTTC.

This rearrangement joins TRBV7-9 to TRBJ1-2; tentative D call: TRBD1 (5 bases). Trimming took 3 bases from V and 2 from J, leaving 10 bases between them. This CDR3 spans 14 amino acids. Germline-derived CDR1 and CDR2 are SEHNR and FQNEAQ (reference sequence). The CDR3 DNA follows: TGTGCCAGCAGCTTCTCCGACAGCAACTATGGCTACACCTTC. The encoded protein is CASSFSDSNYGYTF.

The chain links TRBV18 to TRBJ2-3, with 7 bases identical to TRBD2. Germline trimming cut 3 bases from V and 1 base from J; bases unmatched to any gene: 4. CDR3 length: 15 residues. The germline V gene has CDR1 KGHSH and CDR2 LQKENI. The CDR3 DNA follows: TGTGCCAGCTCACCGGAGCGGGGCCGCACAGATACGCAGTATTTT. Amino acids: CASSPERGRTDTQYF.

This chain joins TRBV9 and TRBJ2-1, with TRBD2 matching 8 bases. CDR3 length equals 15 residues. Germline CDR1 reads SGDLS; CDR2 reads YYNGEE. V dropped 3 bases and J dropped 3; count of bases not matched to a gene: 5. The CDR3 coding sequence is TGTGCCAGCAGCGACACTAGCGGCAGCTACAATGAGCAGTTCTTC. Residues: CASSDTSGSYNEQFF.

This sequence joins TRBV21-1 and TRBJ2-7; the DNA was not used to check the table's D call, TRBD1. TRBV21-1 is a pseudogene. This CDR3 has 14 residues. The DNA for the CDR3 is TGTGCCAGCAGCAGAGGACAGGACTCCTACGAGCAGTACTTC. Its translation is CASSRGQDSYEQYF.

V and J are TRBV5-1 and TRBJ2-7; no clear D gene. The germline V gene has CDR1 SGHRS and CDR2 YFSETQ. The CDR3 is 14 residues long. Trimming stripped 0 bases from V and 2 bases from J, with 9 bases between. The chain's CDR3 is CASSLAAKTYEQYF. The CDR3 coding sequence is TGCGCCAGCAGCTTGGCGGCTAAAACCTACGAGCAGTACTTC. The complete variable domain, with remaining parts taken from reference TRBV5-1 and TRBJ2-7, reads KAGVTQTPRYLIKTRGQQVTLSCSPISGHRSVSWYQQTPGQGLQFLFEYFSETQRNKGNFPGRFSGRQFSNSRSEMNVSTLELGDSALYLCASSLAAKTYEQYFGPGTRLTVT.

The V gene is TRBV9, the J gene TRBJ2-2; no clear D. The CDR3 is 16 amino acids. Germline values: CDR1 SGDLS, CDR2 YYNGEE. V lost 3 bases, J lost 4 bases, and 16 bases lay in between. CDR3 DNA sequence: TGTGCCAGCAGCGAAAACCCAGGTCGACGCACCGGGGAGCTGTTTTTT. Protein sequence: CASSENPGRRTGELFF.

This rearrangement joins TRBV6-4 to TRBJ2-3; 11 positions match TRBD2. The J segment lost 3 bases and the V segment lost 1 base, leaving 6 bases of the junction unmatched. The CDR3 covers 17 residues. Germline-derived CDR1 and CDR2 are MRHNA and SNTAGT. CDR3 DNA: TGTGCCAGCAGTGACTTCGGCCTAGCGGGAGGAACAGATACGCAGTATTTT. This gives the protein CASSDFGLAGGTDTQYF.

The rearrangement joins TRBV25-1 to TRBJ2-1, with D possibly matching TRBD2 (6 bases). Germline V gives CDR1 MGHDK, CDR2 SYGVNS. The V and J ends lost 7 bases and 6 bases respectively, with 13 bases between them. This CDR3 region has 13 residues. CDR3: CASTDGSPNEQFF. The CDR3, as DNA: TGTGCCAGCACGGACGGGAGTCCCAATGAGCAGTTCTTC.

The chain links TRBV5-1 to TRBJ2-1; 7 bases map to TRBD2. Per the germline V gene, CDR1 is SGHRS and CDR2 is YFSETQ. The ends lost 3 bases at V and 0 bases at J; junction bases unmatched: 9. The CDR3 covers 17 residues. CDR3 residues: CASSSRPLADSYNEQFF. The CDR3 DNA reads TGCGCCAGCAGCTCTCGCCCTCTAGCGGACTCCTACAATGAGCAGTTCTTC.